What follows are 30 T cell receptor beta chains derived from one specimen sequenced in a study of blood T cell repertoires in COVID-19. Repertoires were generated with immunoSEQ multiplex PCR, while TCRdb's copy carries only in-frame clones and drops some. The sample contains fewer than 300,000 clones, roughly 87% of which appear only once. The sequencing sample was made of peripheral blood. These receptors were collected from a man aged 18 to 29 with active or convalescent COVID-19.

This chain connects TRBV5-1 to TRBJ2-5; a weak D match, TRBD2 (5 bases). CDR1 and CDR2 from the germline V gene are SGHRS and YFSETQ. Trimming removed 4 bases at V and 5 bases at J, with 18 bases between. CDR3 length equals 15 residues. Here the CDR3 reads CASSPSLGGRETQYF. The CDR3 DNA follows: TGCGCCAGCAGCCCTAGCCTGGGTGGGCGGGAGACCCAGTACTTC.

The CDR3 loop is CASSLLLGRGRSSYNSPLHF. The CDR3 DNA reads TGTGCCAGCAGCCTTCTCCTGGGCAGGGGAAGATCCTCCTATAATTCACCCCTCCACTTT. This chain connects TRBV3-1 (or the pseudogene TRBV3-2) to TRBJ1-6; possible D gene TRBD1, 6 bases. Trimming left V 4 bases short and J 0 bases short, with 22 bases between. The CDR3 covers 20 residues. The germline CDR1 and CDR2 sequences are LGHDT and YNNKEL (reference sequence).

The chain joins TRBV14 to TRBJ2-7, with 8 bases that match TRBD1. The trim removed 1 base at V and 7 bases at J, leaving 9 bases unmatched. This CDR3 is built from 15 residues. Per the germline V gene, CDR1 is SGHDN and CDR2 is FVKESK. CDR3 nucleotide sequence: TGTGCCAGCAGCCAAGTACAACAGGGGGATGGGGAGCAGTACTTC. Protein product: CASSQVQQGDGEQYF.

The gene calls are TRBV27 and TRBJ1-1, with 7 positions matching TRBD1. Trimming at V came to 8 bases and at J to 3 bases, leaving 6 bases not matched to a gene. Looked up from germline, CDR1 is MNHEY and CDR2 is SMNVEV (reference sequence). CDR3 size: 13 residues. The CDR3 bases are TGTGCCAGCTTCCCTGACAGGGACACTGAAGCTTTCTTT. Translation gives CASFPDRDTEAFF.

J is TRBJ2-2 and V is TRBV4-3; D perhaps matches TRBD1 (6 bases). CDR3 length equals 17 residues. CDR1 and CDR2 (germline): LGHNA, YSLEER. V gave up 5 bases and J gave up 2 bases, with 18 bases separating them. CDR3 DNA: TGCGCCAGCAGCTACGAATCCGGGACATCTAACACCGGGGAGCTGTTTTTT. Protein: CASSYESGTSNTGELFF.

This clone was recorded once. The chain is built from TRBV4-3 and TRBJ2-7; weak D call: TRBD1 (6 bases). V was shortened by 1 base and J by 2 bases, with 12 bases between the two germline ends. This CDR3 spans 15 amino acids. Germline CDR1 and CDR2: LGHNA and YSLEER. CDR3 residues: CASSQAKQGAYEQYF. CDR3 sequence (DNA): TGCGCCAGCAGCCAAGCTAAACAGGGAGCCTACGAGCAGTACTTC.

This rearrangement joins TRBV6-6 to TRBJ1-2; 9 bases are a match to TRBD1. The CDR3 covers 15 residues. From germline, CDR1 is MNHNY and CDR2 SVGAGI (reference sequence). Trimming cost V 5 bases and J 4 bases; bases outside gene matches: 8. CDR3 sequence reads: CASSETGGLLYGYTF. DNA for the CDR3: TGTGCCAGCAGTGAGACAGGGGGACTACTCTATGGCTACACCTTC.

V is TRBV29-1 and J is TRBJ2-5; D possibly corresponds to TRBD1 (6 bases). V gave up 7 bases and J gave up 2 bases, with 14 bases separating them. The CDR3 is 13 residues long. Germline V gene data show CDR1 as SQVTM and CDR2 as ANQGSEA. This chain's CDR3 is CSAVGHLQETQYF. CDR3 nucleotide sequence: TGCAGCGCCGTGGGACACTTACAAGAGACCCAGTACTTC.

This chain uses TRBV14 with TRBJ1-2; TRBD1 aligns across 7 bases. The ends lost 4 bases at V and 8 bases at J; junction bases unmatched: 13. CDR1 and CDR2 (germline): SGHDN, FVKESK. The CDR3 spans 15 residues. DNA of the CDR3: TGTGCCAGCAGCCTAGACAGGGTTGGAGTTCTGGGCTACACCTTC. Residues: CASSLDRVGVLGYTF. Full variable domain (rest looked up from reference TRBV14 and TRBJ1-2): EAGVTQFPSHSVIEKGQTVTLRCDPISGHDNLYWYRRVMGKEIKFLLHFVKESKQDESGMPNNRFLAERTGGTYSTLKVQPAELEDSGVYFCASSLDRVGVLGYTFGSGTRLTVV.

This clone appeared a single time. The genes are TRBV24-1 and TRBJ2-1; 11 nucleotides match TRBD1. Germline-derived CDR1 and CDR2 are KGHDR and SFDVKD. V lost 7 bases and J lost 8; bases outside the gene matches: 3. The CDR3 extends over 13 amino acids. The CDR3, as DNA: TGTGCCACCAGGGGACAGGGGGTCGATGAGCAGTTCTTC. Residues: CATRGQGVDEQFF.

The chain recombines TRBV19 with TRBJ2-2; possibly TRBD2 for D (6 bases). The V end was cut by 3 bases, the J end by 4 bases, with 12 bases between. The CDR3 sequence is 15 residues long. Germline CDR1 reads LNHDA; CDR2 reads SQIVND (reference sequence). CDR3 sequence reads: CASSIGGLGTGELFF. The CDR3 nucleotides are TGTGCCAGTAGTATCGGAGGGCTCGGCACCGGGGAGCTGTTTTTT.

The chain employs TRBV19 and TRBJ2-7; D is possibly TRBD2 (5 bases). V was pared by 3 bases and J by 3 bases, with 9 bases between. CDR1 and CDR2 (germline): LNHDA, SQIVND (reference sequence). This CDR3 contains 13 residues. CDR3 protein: CASSIGVFYEQYF. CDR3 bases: TGTGCCAGTAGTATCGGGGTGTTCTACGAGCAGTACTTC. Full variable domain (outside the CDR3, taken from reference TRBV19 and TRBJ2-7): DGGITQSPKYLFRKEGQNVTLSCEQNLNHDAMYWYRQDPGQGLRLIYYSQIVNDFQKGDIAEGYSVSREKKESFPLTVTSAQKNPTAFYLCASSIGVFYEQYFGPGTRLTVT.

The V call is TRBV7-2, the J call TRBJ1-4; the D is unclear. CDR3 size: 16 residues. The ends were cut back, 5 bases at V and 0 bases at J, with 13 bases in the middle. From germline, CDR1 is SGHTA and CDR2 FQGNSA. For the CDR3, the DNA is TGTGCCAGCAGCAAAGATTTAGCTGCAACTAATGAAAAACTGTTTTTT. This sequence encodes CASSKDLAATNEKLFF. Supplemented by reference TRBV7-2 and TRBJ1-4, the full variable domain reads GAGVSQSPSNKVTEKGKDVELRCDPISGHTALYWYRQSLGQGLEFLIYFQGNSAPDKSGLPSDRFSAERTGGSVSTLTIQRTQQEDSAVYLCASSKDLAATNEKLFFGSGTQLSVL.

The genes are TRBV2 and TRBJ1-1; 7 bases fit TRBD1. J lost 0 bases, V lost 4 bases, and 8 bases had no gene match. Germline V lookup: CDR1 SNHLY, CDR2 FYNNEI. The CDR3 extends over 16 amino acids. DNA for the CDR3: TGTGCCAGCAGTGTAAGACAGACAGGGCTGAACACTGAAGCTTTCTTT. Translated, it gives CASSVRQTGLNTEAFF.

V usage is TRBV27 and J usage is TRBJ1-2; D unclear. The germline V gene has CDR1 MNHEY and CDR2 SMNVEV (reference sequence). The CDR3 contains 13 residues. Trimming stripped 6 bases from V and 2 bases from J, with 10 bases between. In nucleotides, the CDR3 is TGTGCCAGCAGCGGACTGACCAACTATGGCTACACCTTC. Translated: CASSGLTNYGYTF.

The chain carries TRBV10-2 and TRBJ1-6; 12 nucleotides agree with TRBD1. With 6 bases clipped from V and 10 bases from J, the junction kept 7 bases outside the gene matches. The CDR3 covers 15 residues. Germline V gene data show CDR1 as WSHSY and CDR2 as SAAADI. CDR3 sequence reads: CASREAGTGGSPLHF. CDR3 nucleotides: TGCGCCAGCAGGGAAGCTGGGACAGGGGGCTCACCCCTCCACTTT.

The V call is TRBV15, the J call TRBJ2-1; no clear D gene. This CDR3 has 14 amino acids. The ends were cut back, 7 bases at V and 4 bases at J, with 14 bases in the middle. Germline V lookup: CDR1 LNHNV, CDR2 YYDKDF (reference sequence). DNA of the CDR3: TGTGCCACCACCGCGCACAGAGAGTACAATGAGCAGTTCTTC. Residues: CATTAHREYNEQFF.

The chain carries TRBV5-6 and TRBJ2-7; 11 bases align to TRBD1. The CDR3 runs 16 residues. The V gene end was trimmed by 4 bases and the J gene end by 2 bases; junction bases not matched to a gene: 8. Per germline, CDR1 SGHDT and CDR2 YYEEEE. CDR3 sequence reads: CASSAGPGQGAYEQYF. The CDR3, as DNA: TGTGCCAGCAGCGCTGGACCGGGACAGGGGGCCTACGAGCAGTACTTC.

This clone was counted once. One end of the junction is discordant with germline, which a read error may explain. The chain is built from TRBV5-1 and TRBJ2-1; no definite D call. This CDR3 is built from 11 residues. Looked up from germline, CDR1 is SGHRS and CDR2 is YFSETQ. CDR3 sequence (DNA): TGCGCCAGCAGCTCCGACAATGAGCAGTTCTTC. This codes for CASSSDNEQFF.

CDR3 DNA: TGTGCCAGCAGTTACAAGGTTTCAAGGGGCAGGGGGTATTCCTACGAGCAGTACTTC. Amino acid sequence: CASSYKVSRGRGYSYEQYF. This sequence joins TRBV6-2 or TRBV6-3 and TRBJ2-7; 7 nucleotides line up with TRBD1. This CDR3 is built from 19 residues. With 2 bases clipped from V and 1 base from J, the junction kept 17 bases outside the gene matches. CDR1 and CDR2 (germline): MNHEY, SVGEGT.

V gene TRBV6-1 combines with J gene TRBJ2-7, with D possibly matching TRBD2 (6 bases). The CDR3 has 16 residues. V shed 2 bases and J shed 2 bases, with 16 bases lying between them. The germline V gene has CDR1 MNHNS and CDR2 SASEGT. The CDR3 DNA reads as TGTGCCAGCAGTGAAAATCAGCTAGCGCCTACCTACGAGCAGTACTTC. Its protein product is CASSENQLAPTYEQYF.

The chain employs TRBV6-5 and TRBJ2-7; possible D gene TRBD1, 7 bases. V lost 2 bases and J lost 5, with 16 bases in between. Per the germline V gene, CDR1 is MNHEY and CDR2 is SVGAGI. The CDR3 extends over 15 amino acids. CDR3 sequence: CASSYGGTAVHEQYF. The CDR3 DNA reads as TGTGCCAGCAGTTACGGGGGGACAGCAGTCCACGAGCAGTACTTC.

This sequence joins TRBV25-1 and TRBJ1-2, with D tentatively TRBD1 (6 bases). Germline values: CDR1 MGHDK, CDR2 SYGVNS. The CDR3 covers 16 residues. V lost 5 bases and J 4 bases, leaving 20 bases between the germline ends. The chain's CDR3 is CASSRGITGFIYGYTF. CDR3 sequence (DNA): TGTGCCAGCAGTAGGGGCATTACAGGGTTCATCTATGGCTACACCTTC.

Written as DNA, the CDR3 is TGTGCCATCAGTGGAAGTGAGGCCTACTCCTCACCCCTCCACTTT. As protein: CAISGSEAYSSPLHF. The V call is TRBV10-3, the J call TRBJ1-6; no clear D gene. V was shortened by 4 bases and J by 10 bases, with 17 bases between the two germline ends. The CDR3 length is 15 residues. Germline CDR1 reads ENHRY; CDR2 reads SYGVKD.

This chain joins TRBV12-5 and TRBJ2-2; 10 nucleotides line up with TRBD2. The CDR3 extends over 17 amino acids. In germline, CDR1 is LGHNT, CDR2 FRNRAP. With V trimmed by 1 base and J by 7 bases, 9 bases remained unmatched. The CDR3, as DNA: TGTGCTAGTGGTTTGGAAGTCCTAGCGGGGGTTGGCGGGGAGCTGTTTTTT. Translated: CASGLEVLAGVGGELFF.

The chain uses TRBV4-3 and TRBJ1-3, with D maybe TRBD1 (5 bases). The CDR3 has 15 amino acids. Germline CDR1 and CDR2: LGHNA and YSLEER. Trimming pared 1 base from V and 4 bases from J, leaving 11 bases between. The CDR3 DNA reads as TGCGCCAGCAGCCAAGGTACAGGTACCGGAAACACCATATATTTT. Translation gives CASSQGTGTGNTIYF.

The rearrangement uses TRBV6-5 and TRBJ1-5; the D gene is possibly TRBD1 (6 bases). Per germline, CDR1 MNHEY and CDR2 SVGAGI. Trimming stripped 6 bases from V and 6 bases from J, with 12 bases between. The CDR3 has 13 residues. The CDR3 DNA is TGTGCCAGCAGCCGGGACAACATTCAGCCCCAGCATTTT. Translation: CASSRDNIQPQHF.

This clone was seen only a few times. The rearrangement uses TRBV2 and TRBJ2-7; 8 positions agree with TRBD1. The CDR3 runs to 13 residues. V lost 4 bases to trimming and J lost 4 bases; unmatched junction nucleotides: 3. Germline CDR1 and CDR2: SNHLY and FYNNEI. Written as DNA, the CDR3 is TGTGCCAGCAGTGCAGGGGGCGGGTACGAGCAGTACTTC. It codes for CASSAGGGYEQYF.

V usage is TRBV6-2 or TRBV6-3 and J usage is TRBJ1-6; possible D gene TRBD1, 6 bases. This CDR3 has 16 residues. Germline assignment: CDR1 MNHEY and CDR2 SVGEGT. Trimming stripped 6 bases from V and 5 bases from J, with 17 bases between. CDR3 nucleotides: TGTGCCAGCAGCAAACCGACAGGAACCAATAATTCACCCCTCCACTTT. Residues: CASSKPTGTNNSPLHF.

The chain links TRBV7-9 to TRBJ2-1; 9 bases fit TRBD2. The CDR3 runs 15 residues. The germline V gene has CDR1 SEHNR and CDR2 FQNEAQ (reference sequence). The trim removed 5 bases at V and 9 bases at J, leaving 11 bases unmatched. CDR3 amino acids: CASSPPGGLAPEQFF. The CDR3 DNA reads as TGTGCCAGCAGCCCCCCCGGCGGACTAGCGCCTGAGCAGTTCTTC.